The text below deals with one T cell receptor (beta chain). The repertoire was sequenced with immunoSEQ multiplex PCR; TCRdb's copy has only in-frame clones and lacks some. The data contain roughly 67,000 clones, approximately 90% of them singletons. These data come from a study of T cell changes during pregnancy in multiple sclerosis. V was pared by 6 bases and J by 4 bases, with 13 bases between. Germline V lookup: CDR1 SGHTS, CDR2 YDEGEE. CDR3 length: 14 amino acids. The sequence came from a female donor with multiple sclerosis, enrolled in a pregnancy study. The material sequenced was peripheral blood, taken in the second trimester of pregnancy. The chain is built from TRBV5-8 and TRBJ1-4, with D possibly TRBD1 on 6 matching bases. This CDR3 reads CASIPGQNNEKLFF. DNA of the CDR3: TGTGCCAGCATCCCGGGACAAAATAATGAAAAACTGTTTTTT. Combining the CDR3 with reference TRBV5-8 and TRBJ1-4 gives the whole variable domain EAGVTQSPTHLIKTRGQQATLRCSPISGHTSVYWYQQALGLGLQFLLWYDEGEERNRGNFPPRFSGRQFPNYSSELNVNALELEDSALYLCASIPGQNNEKLFFGSGTQLSVL.